This T cell receptor beta chain appears in the sequencing data of a study of shared clonotypes between healthy human individuals. Study-level information: Three plates were used per donor for CD4 naive, three for CD4 memory, two for CD8 naive and one for CD8 memory.

The CDR3 runs to 14 residues. CDR1 is SQVTM, CDR2 ANQGSEA, per germline. V was trimmed by 4 bases and J by 1 base, leaving 11 bases between them. The assay was immunoSEQ multiplex PCR, and TCRdb's table has in-frame clones only and misses some. Of roughly 2.4 million clones listed, 90% to 97% are singletons. The TCR was taken from a man aged 18 to 35 in good health. Sequenced: naive CD4+ T cells sorted from blood. The subset is: CD45RA+ positively selected. The chain combines TRBV29-1 with TRBJ2-1; possible D gene TRBD2, 6 bases. CDR3 sequence reads: CSVGGRLSYNEQFF. The CDR3 region has the DNA TGCAGCGTTGGAGGGAGGTTGTCCTACAATGAGCAGTTCTTC.